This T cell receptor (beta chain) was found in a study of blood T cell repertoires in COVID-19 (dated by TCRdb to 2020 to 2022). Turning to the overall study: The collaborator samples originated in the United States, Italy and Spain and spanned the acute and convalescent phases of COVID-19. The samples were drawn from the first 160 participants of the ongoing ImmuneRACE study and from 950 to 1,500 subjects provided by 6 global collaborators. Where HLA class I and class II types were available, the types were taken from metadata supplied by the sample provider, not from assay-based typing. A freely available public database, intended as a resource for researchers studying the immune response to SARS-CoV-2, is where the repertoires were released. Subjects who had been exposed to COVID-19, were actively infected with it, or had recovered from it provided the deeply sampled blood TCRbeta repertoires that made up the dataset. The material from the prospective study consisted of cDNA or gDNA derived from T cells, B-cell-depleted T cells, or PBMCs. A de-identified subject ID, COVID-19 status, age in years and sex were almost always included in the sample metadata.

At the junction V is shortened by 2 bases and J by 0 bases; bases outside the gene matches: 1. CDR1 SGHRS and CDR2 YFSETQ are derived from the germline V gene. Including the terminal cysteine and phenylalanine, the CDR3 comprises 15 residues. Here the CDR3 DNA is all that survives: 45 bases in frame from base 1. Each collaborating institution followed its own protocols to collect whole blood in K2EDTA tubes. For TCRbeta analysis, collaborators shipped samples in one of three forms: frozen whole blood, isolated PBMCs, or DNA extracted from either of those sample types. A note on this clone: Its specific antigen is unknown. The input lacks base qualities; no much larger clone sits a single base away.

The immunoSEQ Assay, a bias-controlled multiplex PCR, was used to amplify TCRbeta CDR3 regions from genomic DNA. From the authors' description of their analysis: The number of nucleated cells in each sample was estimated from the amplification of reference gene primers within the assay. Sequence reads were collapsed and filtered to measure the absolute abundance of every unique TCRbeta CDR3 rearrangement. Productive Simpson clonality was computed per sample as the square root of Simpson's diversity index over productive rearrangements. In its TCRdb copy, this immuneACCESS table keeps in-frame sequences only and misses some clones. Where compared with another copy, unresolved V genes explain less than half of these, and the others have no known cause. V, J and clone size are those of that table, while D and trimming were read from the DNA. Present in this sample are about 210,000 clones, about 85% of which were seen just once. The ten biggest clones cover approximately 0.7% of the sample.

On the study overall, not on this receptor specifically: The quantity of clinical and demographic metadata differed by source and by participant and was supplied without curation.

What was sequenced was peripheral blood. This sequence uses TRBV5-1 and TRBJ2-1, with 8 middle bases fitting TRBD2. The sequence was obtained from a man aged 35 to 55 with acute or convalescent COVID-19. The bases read TGCGCCAGCAGCTTAAGCGGGAGCTCCTACAATGAGCAGTTCTTC. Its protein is CASSLSGSSYNEQFF.